This entry is about one T cell receptor (beta chain). As yet, its antigen is unknown. Donors sampled were nominally healthy, though unrecorded immune exposures were likely. PCR used 60 Vbeta primers and 13 Jbeta primers. Assay used: immunoSEQ multiplex PCR; TCRdb lists only in-frame clones, some missing. The sample lists almost 85,000 clones; roughly 73% were seen once. Germline V gives CDR1 SGHAT, CDR2 FQDESV (reference sequence). V dropped 5 bases and J dropped 5; count of bases not matched to a gene: 7. The CDR3 length is 15 residues. The data are from a study of cytomegalovirus exposure and HLA in healthy donors. Notes on the study in general: The only immune exposure information that was available was CMV serostatus. Trimming of TCR beta V- and J-genes showed a link, identified in a later analysis, to a missense DCLRE1C variant.

The sample consisted of PBMCs. The chain uses TRBV11-1 and TRBJ2-1, with 9 bases fitting TRBD1. The sequence came from a male donor in good health and CMV-seropositive. The CDR3 region is CASSVRTGVDNEQFF. CDR3 bases: TGTGCCAGCAGCGTCCGGACAGGGGTTGACAATGAGCAGTTCTTC.